One sample yielded the 15 T cell receptor beta chains listed below, sequenced in a study of T-cell memory formation after mild COVID-19. TCRdb reprocessed the 5' RACE reads via MiXCR and lists one record per CDR3 protein. The sample has about 120,000 distinct CDR3 sequences; about a fifth are singletons. Material: PBMCs or a T cell subset sorted from them (not recorded which). The receptors shown here come from a man aged 18 to 29 who had mild COVID-19 (a few samples of this study predate the infection). Cell type and time point are not known.

This rearrangement joins TRBV12-3 or TRBV12-4 to TRBJ2-3, with no clear D. The V gene lost 5 bases and the J gene lost 1 base, with 13 bases spanning the gap. This CDR3 has 15 residues. The CDR3 region is CASSPPGPGTDTQYF. CDR3 coding DNA: TGTGCCAGCAGTCCCCCTGGGCCAGGCACAGATACGCAGTATTTT.

A single count supports this clonotype. This chain connects TRBV7-6 to TRBJ1-3; no clear D. V gave up 5 bases and J gave up 4 bases, with 12 bases separating them. The germline CDR1 and CDR2 sequences are SGHVS and FNYEAQ. This CDR3 has 14 amino acids. The CDR3 nucleotides read TGTGCCAGCAGCCCGACGGCCTTCGGAAACACCATATATTTT. Amino acids: CASSPTAFGNTIYF.

The chain has TRBV4-1 and TRBJ1-1; D possibly corresponds to TRBD1 (5 bases). There are 17 residues in the CDR3. Germline V gene lookup returns CDR1 MGHRA and CDR2 YSYEKL. Trimming pared 0 bases from V and 1 base from J, leaving 15 bases between. The chain's CDR3 is CASSQESGTMGNTEAFF. The CDR3 DNA is TGCGCCAGCAGCCAAGAGTCAGGGACCATGGGGAACACTGAAGCTTTCTTT.

The V call is TRBV7-8, the J call TRBJ2-1; TRBD2 matches 11 bases. The CDR3 spans 16 residues. V lost 4 bases and J lost 8; bases outside the gene matches: 10. Germline values: CDR1 SGHVS, CDR2 FQNEAQ. The CDR3 region has the DNA TGTGCCAGCAGCTCCGCGGTTAGCGGGGGGGCCTATGAGCAGTTCTTC. This sequence encodes CASSSAVSGGAYEQFF.

Only a few counts were recorded for this clonotype. The chain joins TRBV6-1 to TRBJ2-7; 7 bases are shared with TRBD1. Germline V lookup: CDR1 MNHNS, CDR2 SASEGT. CDR3 length: 13 amino acids. Trimming at V came to 5 bases and at J to 3 bases, leaving 4 bases not matched to a gene. Here the CDR3 DNA reads TGTGCCAGCAGTCCGACAGGGAGCTACGAGCAGTACGTC. It codes for CASSPTGSYEQYV.

Only a few counts were recorded for this clonotype. The rearrangement joins TRBV9 to TRBJ2-3; D remains ambiguous. The ends were cut back, 0 bases at V and 7 bases at J, with 3 bases in the middle. The CDR3 loop spans 11 amino acids. Germline V gene lookup returns CDR1 SGDLS and CDR2 YYNGEE. The chain's CDR3 is CASSVGYTQYF. CDR3 coding DNA: TGTGCCAGCAGCGTAGGATATACGCAGTATTTT.

This clonotype has only a few counts. V gene TRBV30 combines with J gene TRBJ2-7; D not certain. The CDR3 sequence is 12 residues long. Per the germline V gene, CDR1 is GTSNPN and CDR2 is SVGIG (reference sequence). The V gene lost 3 bases and the J gene lost 2 bases, with 8 bases spanning the gap. The DNA for the CDR3 is TGTGCCTGGAGAACAGATACCTACGAGCAGTACTTC. The encoded protein is CAWRTDTYEQYF.

This clonotype was observed many times. This sequence joins TRBV7-8 and TRBJ2-5; the D is unclear. This CDR3 region has 12 residues. The V end lost 1 base, the J end lost 1 base, and 1 base lay between the germline ends. Germline CDR1 reads SGHVS; CDR2 reads FQNEAQ. This CDR3 is CASSLVQETQYF. CDR3 in DNA: TGTGCCAGCAGCTTAGTCCAAGAGACCCAGTACTTC.

This clonotype turned up a few times. This chain joins TRBV28 and TRBJ2-7, with 8 positions matching TRBD1. The CDR3 consists of 16 residues. V dropped 3 bases and J dropped 2; count of bases not matched to a gene: 9. Germline CDR1 reads MDHEN; CDR2 reads SYDVKM. The CDR3 loop reads CASSFTRGQRPYEQYV. In DNA form, the CDR3 reads TGTGCCAGCAGTTTTACCAGGGGGCAAAGGCCCTACGAGCAGTACGTC.

The chain couples TRBV19 to TRBJ1-2; TRBD1 might be the D (5 bases). In germline, CDR1 is LNHDA, CDR2 SQIVND (reference sequence). CDR3 length: 12 residues. V was trimmed by 9 bases and J by 7 bases, leaving 15 bases between them. The CDR3 spells CARPWQGPGYTF. As DNA, the CDR3 is TGTGCCAGGCCTTGGCAGGGTCCTGGCTACACCTTC.

This rearrangement joins TRBV6-5 to TRBJ2-3; D uncertain. The germline CDR1 and CDR2 sequences are MNHEY and SVGAGI. CDR3 length: 14 amino acids. The V and J ends lost 2 bases and 5 bases respectively, with 11 bases between them. CDR3 protein: CASSYMARRDTQYF. The DNA for the CDR3 is TGTGCCAGCAGTTACATGGCTAGACGAGATACGCAGTATTTT.

The chain combines TRBV12-3 or TRBV12-4 with TRBJ2-4, with a weak D call TRBD1 (5 bases). The CDR3 is 15 residues long. Trimming removed 6 bases from V and 8 bases from J, with 20 bases in between. CDR3 sequence (DNA): TGTGCCAGCAGCCCCGCAGACAGCTCGATCGACATTCAGTACTTC. Its protein is CASSPADSSIDIQYF.

The chain has TRBV7-9 and TRBJ2-5, with TRBD2 identical over 7 bases. The V gene's germline CDR1 is SEHNR and CDR2 FQNEAQ (reference sequence). The CDR3 has 17 residues. Losses at the gene ends were 2 bases for V and 1 base for J; bases not matched to a gene: 10. The CDR3 protein is CASSLSQAGLSQETQYF. The CDR3 nucleotides are TGTGCCAGCAGCTTATCCCAAGCGGGGCTTAGCCAAGAGACCCAGTACTTC.

In its sample, this clonotype was seen a few times. The rearrangement links TRBV27 to TRBJ2-5; D not certain. CDR1 and CDR2 from the germline V gene are MNHEY and SMNVEV (reference sequence). V was clipped by 1 base and J by 4 bases, with 7 bases between them. The CDR3 extends over 13 amino acids. The DNA of the CDR3 is TGTGCCAGCAGTTTATGGATAGGAGAGACCCAGTACTTC. Translation: CASSLWIGETQYF.

This clonotype was counted at least ten times. This chain links TRBV7-6 with TRBJ2-3; D is undetermined. Germline CDR1 is SGHVS and CDR2 is FNYEAQ. Between the trimmed V and J ends, which lost 4 bases and 2 bases, there was a span of 13 bases. The CDR3 runs to 15 residues. The CDR3 nucleotides read TGTGCCAGCAGCTCTTGGCCGTCTTCCACAGATACGCAGTATTTT. It yields the protein CASSSWPSSTDTQYF.